Each of the 23 T cell receptor beta chains below was sequenced from the same sample in a study of T-cell reconstitution after alpha-beta-depleted transplantation in children (dated by TCRdb to about 2016). This specimen's treatment or condition label, interpreted: allogeneic hematopoietic cell transplantation with graft depleted of TCRalphabeta T cells and CD19 B cells. Library preparation was by PCR. Sequenced on an Illumina HiSeq 2500. To normalize quantification of the TCRbeta repertoire, the TCR libraries were built with molecular barcoding that relied on unique molecular identifiers. TCRdb reprocessed the public reads (quality trimming at Q25 with fastp, clone calling with MiXCR) and kept in-frame beta chains. Each CDR3 protein gets just one entry, which takes the most common genes and DNA from the rows behind it. For this sample the table gives about 510,000 distinct CDR3 sequences, of which around 10% were detected only once. The ten largest clonotypes hold approximately 15% of the sample.

Sequencing was performed on PBMCs, mostly from graft donor cells, taken 180 days after TCRalphabeta/CD19-depleted stem cell transplant. The receptors come from a female patient aged 2-9 years who had a stem cell transplant for aplastic anemia, so the T cells may come from the graft donor.

This clonotype occurred a few times. This chain joins TRBV7-2 and TRBJ2-5; 13 bases match TRBD2. CDR3 size: 19 residues. Germline-derived CDR1 and CDR2 are SGHTA and FQGNSA. V lost 1 base and J lost 2; bases outside the gene matches: 10. In DNA, the CDR3 is TGTGCCAGCAGCTTAGGGCGACTAGCGGGAGGCCTCCGACAAGAGACCCAGTACTTC. It is translated as CASSLGRLAGGLRQETQYF.

The V gene is TRBV6-2 or TRBV6-3, the J gene TRBJ2-2; 10 positions agree with TRBD1. The CDR3 is 16 amino acids. Germline CDR1 is MNHEY and CDR2 is SVGEGT. V gave up 6 bases and J gave up 9 bases; unmatched junction bases: 13. The CDR3 sequence is CASRIGTGARLRELFF. The CDR3 nucleotides are TGTGCCAGCAGAATTGGGACAGGGGCCCGTCTACGGGAGCTGTTTTTT.

The chain joins TRBV11-2 to TRBJ2-7, with D hard to call. The V and J ends lost 2 bases and 3 bases respectively, with 8 bases between them. The CDR3 loop spans 13 amino acids. Per the germline V gene, CDR1 is SGHAT and CDR2 is FQNNGV. The CDR3 reads CASSLRLGYEQYV. The DNA for the CDR3 is TGTGCCAGCAGCTTACGGTTGGGCTACGAGCAGTACGTC.

The chain links TRBV5-8 to TRBJ1-5, with TRBD1 matching over 7 bases. The junction had 3 bases not matched to a gene; V was cut back by 0 bases and J by 3 bases. This CDR3 has 15 amino acids. From germline, CDR1 is SGHTS and CDR2 YDEGEE. In DNA form, the CDR3 reads TGTGCCAGCAGCTTGGGAGGGGGCAACAATCAGCCCCAGCATTTT. It specifies CASSLGGGNNQPQHF.

The V call is TRBV4-3, the J call TRBJ2-7; 11 bases fit TRBD2. The germline CDR1 and CDR2 sequences are LGHNA and YSLEER. The ends lost 4 bases at V and 2 bases at J; junction bases unmatched: 13. This CDR3 comprises 18 residues. The CDR3 is CASSPQRDTSGGTYEQYF. The CDR3 region has the DNA TGCGCCAGCAGCCCCCAAAGGGACACTAGCGGGGGAACCTACGAGCAGTACTTC.

In this sample, this clonotype turned up many times. V and J are TRBV20-1 and TRBJ2-7, with TRBD2 matching over 7 bases. The V segment lost 6 bases and the J segment 6 bases; nucleotides outside the gene matches: 14. The CDR3 has 14 residues. Per germline, CDR1 DFQATT and CDR2 SNEGSKA (reference sequence). The CDR3 region is CSAGRGGRLGEQYV. The CDR3 DNA reads TGCAGTGCAGGTAGAGGCGGGAGATTAGGCGAGCAGTACGTC.

In this sample, this clonotype turned up a few times. The chain links TRBV7-2 to TRBJ2-7; D is undetermined. Per the germline V gene, CDR1 is SGHTA and CDR2 is FQGNSA. The CDR3 spans 13 residues. Trimming took off 8 bases at V and 2 bases at J, with 13 bases between the two ends. CDR3 in amino acids: CASGSTPTYEQYV. The CDR3 coding sequence is TGTGCCAGCGGATCGACTCCGACCTACGAGCAGTACGTC.

V and J are TRBV20-1 and TRBJ2-7; 12 bases match TRBD2. CDR3 length equals 17 residues. V shed 5 bases and J 7 bases; nucleotides not matched to a gene: 18. Germline V gene sequence: CDR1 DFQATT, CDR2 SNEGSKA (reference sequence). The DNA of the CDR3 is TGCAGTGCTGAACCAGCTGCCAGACTAGCGGGGGTGGGGGAGCAGTACTTC. It is translated as CSAEPAARLAGVGEQYF.

The chain links TRBV5-1 to TRBJ2-2; no firm D call. Looked up from germline, CDR1 is SGHRS and CDR2 is YFSETQ. Deletions cut 2 bases from V and 0 bases from J, with 14 bases between. CDR3 size: 17 residues. CDR3 coding DNA: TGCGCCAGCAGCTTATTAGGACGGCCCGCGAACACCGGGGAGCTGTTTTTT. Amino acids: CASSLLGRPANTGELFF.

In this sample, this clonotype turned up a few times. The chain recombines TRBV5-5 with TRBJ1-3; D is unresolved. The germline CDR1 and CDR2 sequences are SGHKS and YYEKEE (reference sequence). The CDR3 totals 16 residues. Trimming left V 4 bases short and J 0 bases short, with 14 bases between. DNA for the CDR3: TGTGCCAGCAGCCCCCGGACGGCCCGCTCTGGAAACACCATATATTTT. It yields the protein CASSPRTARSGNTIYF. Full variable domain (rest looked up from reference TRBV5-5 and TRBJ1-3): DAGVTQSPTHLIKTRGQQVTLRCSPISGHKSVSWYQQVLGQGPQFIFQYYEKEERGRGNFPDRFSARQFPNYSSELNVNALLLGDSALYLCASSPRTARSGNTIYFGEGSWLTVV.

The chain joins TRBV7-2 to TRBJ2-1; no definite D call. The CDR3 consists of 13 residues. Germline V gene sequence: CDR1 SGHTA, CDR2 FQGNSA. The germline V and J ends were trimmed by 4 bases and 3 bases, with 7 bases remaining between them. The chain's CDR3 is CASSSPRYNEQFF. The CDR3 DNA reads as TGTGCCAGCAGCTCGCCCCGCTACAATGAGCAGTTCTTC.

DNA for the CDR3: TGCAGTGCTACCACAGGGAGCTCCTACGAGCAGTACGTC. It specifies CSATTGSSYEQYV. The chain couples TRBV20-1 to TRBJ2-7, with D maybe TRBD1 (6 bases). From germline, CDR1 is DFQATT and CDR2 SNEGSKA (reference sequence). This CDR3 comprises 13 residues. Trimming took off 4 bases at V and 0 bases at J, with 10 bases between the two ends.

This rearrangement joins TRBV15 to TRBJ2-2; D might be TRBD1 or TRBD2, each matching 5 bases. From germline, CDR1 is LNHNV and CDR2 YYDKDF (reference sequence). The CDR3 has 15 residues. Trimming cost V 4 bases and J 1 base, with 10 bases left between them. CDR3 residues: CATSKGPGNTGELFF. CDR3 DNA: TGTGCCACCAGCAAGGGACCAGGGAACACCGGGGAGCTGTTTTTT.

This clonotype was recorded at least ten times. The genes are TRBV4-3 and TRBJ2-1; D uncertain. V was clipped by 4 bases and J by 3 bases, with 7 bases between them. Germline assignment: CDR1 LGHNA and CDR2 YSLEER. The CDR3 extends over 13 amino acids. The CDR3 nucleotides read TGCGCCAGCAGCCCCCTGGGCTACAATGAGCAGTTCTTC. Translating gives CASSPLGYNEQFF.

This clonotype has a count of ten or more. The rearrangement uses TRBV10-3 and TRBJ2-7, with D perhaps TRBD1 (6 bases). This CDR3 contains 15 residues. Germline V gene sequence: CDR1 ENHRY, CDR2 SYGVKD. V lost 0 bases and J 0 bases, leaving 9 bases between the germline ends. This CDR3 is CAISESQDSSYEQYF. The CDR3 bases are TGTGCCATCAGTGAGTCTCAGGACAGCTCCTACGAGCAGTACTTC.

The V and J genes are TRBV3-1 and TRBJ1-2; D remains unclear. Germline CDR1 reads LGHDT; CDR2 reads YNNKEL (reference sequence). The V gene lost 4 bases and the J gene lost 4 bases, with 7 bases spanning the gap. CDR3 length: 12 amino acids. The CDR3 DNA follows: TGTGCCAGCAGCCGGGCCAGCTATGGCTACACCTTC. Translated, it gives CASSRASYGYTF.

The chain links TRBV5-6 to TRBJ2-2; TRBD2 matches 9 bases. The V segment lost 4 bases and the J segment 1 base; nucleotides outside the gene matches: 8. CDR1 is SGHDT, CDR2 YYEEEE, per germline. This CDR3 region has 17 residues. The CDR3 coding sequence is TGTGCCAGCAGCCGGACTCTAGCGGGGCAGAACACCGGGGAGCTGTTTTTT. This gives the protein CASSRTLAGQNTGELFF. Full variable domain (remainder filled in from reference TRBV5-6 and TRBJ2-2): DAGVTQSPTHLIKTRGQQVTLRCSPKSGHDTVSWYQQALGQGPQFIFQYYEEEERQRGNFPDRFSGHQFPNYSSELNVNALLLGDSALYLCASSRTLAGQNTGELFFGEGSRLTVL.

The V and J genes are TRBV7-9 and TRBJ2-3, with D possibly TRBD2 on 5 matching bases. Germline CDR1 is SEHNR and CDR2 is FQNEAQ (reference sequence). The CDR3 covers 14 residues. V lost 5 bases to trimming and J lost 7 bases, with 16 bases between them. Here the CDR3 DNA reads TGTGCCAGCAGCCCCTACCTACTAGTCAATACGCAGTATTTT. This sequence encodes CASSPYLLVNTQYF.

This clonotype was found a few times. The conserved phenylalanine or tryptophan normally closing the CDR3 is absent here, so this likely arose from a read error. No DNA is shown, since the ends of the CDR3 on it are uncertain; the CDR3 is the one TCRdb lists. The chain links TRBV7-9 to TRBJ2-1; the tabulated D call, TRBD1, remains unverified against the DNA. The CDR3 length is 13 residues, termini included. Germline-derived CDR1 and CDR2 are SEHNR and FQNEAQ (reference sequence). CDR3 region: CASSSTPQGLGNL.

A few counts support this clonotype. The chain links TRBV28 to TRBJ2-3; 9 nucleotides agree with TRBD2. The V and J ends lost 1 base and 5 bases, in that order; junction bases with no gene match: 16. Germline V gives CDR1 MDHEN, CDR2 SYDVKM. There are 19 residues in the CDR3. The CDR3 spells CASSLLLRGGHESIDTQYF. The CDR3 bases are TGTGCCAGCAGTTTATTGTTGCGGGGGGGCCACGAGTCTATAGATACGCAGTATTTT.

The V and J genes are TRBV10-3 and TRBJ2-2; D remains ambiguous. The germline gives CDR1 ENHRY, CDR2 SYGVKD. Trimming cost V 6 bases and J 3 bases, with 8 bases left between them. The CDR3 has 13 amino acids. CDR3 nucleotide sequence: TGTGCCATCAGGGGTCGGTACACCGGGGAGCTGTTTTTT. As protein: CAIRGRYTGELFF.

This clonotype was observed many times. The J gene is TRBJ2-7, the V gene TRBV28; 7 bases are shared with TRBD1. The CDR3 covers 13 residues. Trimming removed 7 bases from V and 0 bases from J; junction bases left unmatched: 3. Germline CDR1 reads MDHEN; CDR2 reads SYDVKM. The DNA for the CDR3 is TGTGCCAGCATGCAGGGGGACTCCTACGAGCAGTACTTC. This codes for CASMQGDSYEQYF.

A few counts support this clonotype. V is TRBV20-1 and J is TRBJ2-5; maybe TRBD2 (6 bases). The germline V gene encodes CDR1 DFQATT and CDR2 SNEGSKA (reference sequence). This CDR3 comprises 14 residues. The V gene lost 6 bases and the J gene lost 0 bases, with 14 bases spanning the gap. Here the CDR3 DNA reads TGCAGTGCAGCAGATGGAGGGAACCAAGAGACCCAGTACTTC. Translated: CSAADGGNQETQYF.